The 9 T cell receptor beta chains in this list originate from one sample, sequenced in a study of sequential checkpoint blockade in melanoma. Indicated treatment: randomized to nivolumab then ipilimumab (arm A) or the reverse (arm B). The protocol was immunoSEQ multiplex PCR, while the TCRdb copy is restricted to in-frame clones and leaves out a portion. This sample yields over 20,000 clones, of which around 75% are seen a single time; roughly 30% belongs to the top ten. The sample in question was CD8+ T cells sorted from blood (inferred from file names), obtained from a patient given nivolumab and ipilimumab in sequence. The receptors come from a human donor with melanoma.

This clone was seen only a few times. The chain recombines TRBV25-1 with TRBJ2-5, with 11 bases aligning to TRBD1. Germline assignment: CDR1 MGHDK and CDR2 SYGVNS. V shed 3 bases and J 2 bases; nucleotides not matched to a gene: 8. The CDR3 has 17 residues. The CDR3 reads CASSEPTGTGGQETQYF. The CDR3 nucleotides read TGTGCCAGCAGTGAGCCCACCGGGACAGGGGGTCAAGAGACCCAGTACTTC.

This chain uses TRBV29-1 with TRBJ2-5; D is ambiguous. The J call may be faulty, since TRBJ2-7 better matches the DNA end. The CDR3 extends over 12 amino acids. Per germline, CDR1 SQVTM and CDR2 ANQGSEA. The CDR3 protein is CSVESRSYEQYF. The CDR3 DNA follows: TGCAGCGTTGAATCCAGGTCCTACGAGCAGTACTTC.

J is TRBJ2-7 and V is TRBV7-9; the D gene is possibly TRBD2 (6 bases). Germline V gene data show CDR1 as SEHNR and CDR2 as FQNEAQ (reference sequence). The CDR3 length is 16 residues. The germline V and J ends were trimmed by 5 bases and 6 bases, with 23 bases remaining between them. The CDR3 DNA reads as TGTGCCAGCAGCCCTGGGAGGCAGATGAAGGGGCTCGAGCAGTACTTC. Its protein is CASSPGRQMKGLEQYF.

The chain couples TRBV6-5 to TRBJ2-7, with TRBD1 matching 9 bases. Per germline, CDR1 MNHEY and CDR2 SVGAGI. Germline trimming cut 4 bases from V and 2 bases from J; bases unmatched to any gene: 6. The CDR3 runs 15 residues. CDR3 DNA sequence: TGTGCCAGCAGTTCATATGGACAGGGGCCCTACGAGCAGTACTTC. Translation: CASSSYGQGPYEQYF.

This chain uses TRBV5-6 with TRBJ2-5, with 8 bases aligning to TRBD1. TRBJ2-7 matches the DNA end more closely, so the J call is doubtful. The CDR3 has 15 residues. Germline CDR1 reads SGHDT; CDR2 reads YYEEEE. The CDR3 is CASSLGGQGAYEQYF. The CDR3 region has the DNA TGTGCCAGCAGCTTAGGAGGCCAGGGGGCGTACGAGCAGTACTTC.

This rearrangement joins TRBV4-3 to TRBJ2-5, with 14 bases aligning to TRBD2. Germline values: CDR1 LGHNA, CDR2 YSLEER. The CDR3 is made up of 18 amino acids. The V gene end was trimmed by 2 bases and the J gene end by 3 bases; junction bases not matched to a gene: 8. CDR3 protein: CASSQFLPGLAGEETQYF. The CDR3 nucleotides are TGCGCCAGCAGCCAATTCCTTCCGGGACTAGCGGGGGAAGAGACCCAGTACTTC.

The chain links TRBV27 to TRBJ2-3; TRBD2 agrees at 7 bases. CDR3 length equals 16 residues. Germline V lookup: CDR1 MNHEY, CDR2 SMNVEV (reference sequence). J was trimmed by 2 bases and V by 6 bases; bases with no gene match: 11. The CDR3 region is CASSLWAGELTDTQYF. CDR3 coding DNA: TGTGCCAGCAGCCTTTGGGCGGGGGAGCTCACAGATACGCAGTATTTT.

The chain couples TRBV9 to TRBJ1-1; possibly TRBD1 for D (5 bases). V lost 0 bases and J 4 bases, leaving 10 bases between the germline ends. The CDR3 has 14 residues. Germline lookup yields CDR1 SGDLS and CDR2 YYNGEE. The CDR3 loop is CASSVAGEVTEAFF. The CDR3 coding sequence is TGTGCCAGCAGCGTAGCGGGGGAGGTCACTGAAGCTTTCTTT.

V is TRBV30 and J is TRBJ1-3; D is unclear. V was trimmed by 2 bases and J by 3 bases, leaving 20 bases between them. The CDR3 sequence is 17 residues long. Germline CDR1 reads GTSNPN; CDR2 reads SVGIG (reference sequence). DNA of the CDR3: TGTGCCTGGAGTCTAGGCCTGGTCTCTTCATTTGGAAACACCATATATTTT. Amino acid sequence: CAWSLGLVSSFGNTIYF.